Shown below are 6 T cell receptor beta chains from a single sample sequenced in a study of TIL therapy for anti-PD-1-resistant metastatic lung cancer. Specified time point: pre-treatment sample, taken before nivolumab and TIL therapy. The libraries were made with immunoSEQ v3. Libraries were prepared by immunoSEQ multiplex PCR; TCRdb keeps only in-frame clonotypes and omits some of them. The top ten hold around 5.1% of the sample, which has tens of thousands of clones, approximately 86% seen once. Sequences were derived from blood, sampled at baseline. The receptors come from a person aged 30 to 80 with non-small cell lung cancer.

V and J are TRBV28 and TRBJ1-2; D remains unclear. Germline V lookup: CDR1 MDHEN, CDR2 SYDVKM. Trimming cost V 1 base and J 9 bases, with 12 bases left between them. This CDR3 is built from 13 residues. CDR3: CASSLSVGQSYTF. CDR3 nucleotide sequence: TGTGCCAGCAGTTTATCTGTGGGCCAGAGCTACACCTTC.

This clone was seen once. The chain has TRBV2 and TRBJ1-6; D unresolved. Trimming cost V 8 bases and J 3 bases, with 8 bases left between them. The CDR3 is made up of 13 amino acids. Germline assignment: CDR1 SNHLY and CDR2 FYNNEI. DNA for the CDR3: TGTGCCAGCGTCCCCAACTATAATTCACCCCTCCACTTT. It encodes CASVPNYNSPLHF.

The chain employs TRBV6-1 and TRBJ2-7; TRBD1 is a possible D gene (5 bases). The CDR3 sequence is 13 residues long. The V end was cut by 2 bases, the J end by 6 bases, with 11 bases between. Germline V gene lookup returns CDR1 MNHNS and CDR2 SASEGT. The CDR3 loop reads CASSEQGLSEQYF. CDR3 DNA sequence: TGTGCCAGCAGTGAACAGGGCTTGAGCGAGCAGTACTTC.

The J gene is TRBJ1-1, the V gene TRBV9; tentatively, D is TRBD1 (5 bases). The V end lost 3 bases, the J end lost 0 bases, and 9 bases lay between the germline ends. Per the germline V gene, CDR1 is SGDLS and CDR2 is YYNGEE. This CDR3 contains 14 residues. The CDR3 nucleotides are TGTGCCAGCAGCGCACAGGTAATGAACACTGAAGCTTTCTTT. Translation gives CASSAQVMNTEAFF.

The V gene is TRBV7-2, the J gene TRBJ2-3, with TRBD2 as a possible D gene (5 bases). Germline V gene sequence: CDR1 SGHTA, CDR2 FQGNSA. The CDR3 spans 14 residues. Here the CDR3 DNA reads TGTGCAGCTAGCTGGCGAGAAGGGAGAGATACGCAGTATTTT. Protein sequence: CAASWREGRDTQYF.

The chain uses TRBV7-9 and TRBJ1-1, with D possibly being TRBD1 (6 bases). Germline V gene sequence: CDR1 SEHNR, CDR2 FQNEAQ (reference sequence). The CDR3 extends over 12 amino acids. Deletions cut 3 bases from V and 4 bases from J, with 6 bases between. The CDR3 DNA sequence: TGTGCCAGCAGCTTGGGGGCCACTGAAGCTTTCTTT. This codes for CASSLGATEAFF.